A single sample gave rise to the 25 T cell receptor beta chains below, sequenced in a study of shared clonotypes between healthy human individuals. Clones were sequenced by immunoSEQ multiplex PCR, and TCRdb holds only the in-frame ones, with some missing. In the table there are some 2,500,000 clones, 93% of which are singletons. Sequencing input: naive CD4+ T cells from PBMCs. Stated subset: CD45RA+ positively selected. These TCRs come from a man aged 18 to 30 in good health. Some clones in this sample may be carry-over from other donors' samples.

On this clone itself: This CDR3 is also generated by other DNA sequences in the sample. The chain links TRBV19 to TRBJ2-2, with D possibly being TRBD1 (5 bases). Trimming left V 6 bases short and J 7 bases short, with 9 bases between. Looked up from germline, CDR1 is LNHDA and CDR2 is SQIVND (reference sequence). The CDR3 is 12 amino acids. CDR3 DNA sequence: TGTGCCAGTAGCATAAGGGGCGGGGAGCTGTTTTTT. Its protein product is CASSIRGGELFF.

About this clone itself: At the DNA level, this CDR3 is encoded by other sequences in the same sample as well. J is TRBJ2-7 and V is TRBV5-1; D is uncertain. V shed 4 bases and J shed 3 bases, with 5 bases lying between them. Germline V gene sequence: CDR1 SGHRS, CDR2 YFSETQ. The CDR3 consists of 11 residues. The CDR3, as DNA: TGCGCCAGCAGCCAAAGCTACGAGCAGTACTTC. Its translation is CASSQSYEQYF.

The rearrangement uses TRBV18 and TRBJ2-1; 9 nucleotides align to TRBD2. Germline CDR1 is KGHSH and CDR2 is LQKENI. V shed 6 bases and J 9 bases; nucleotides not matched to a gene: 12. The CDR3 has 15 residues. CDR3 amino acids: CASSQGVAGGSEQFF. As DNA, the CDR3 is TGTGCCAGCTCCCAGGGCGTGGCGGGAGGGAGTGAGCAGTTCTTC.

This clone has just a few counts. Within the sample, other DNA sequences also encode this same CDR3. The V and J genes are TRBV7-3 and TRBJ2-5; 9 bases agree with TRBD2. The CDR3 is 14 amino acids. Germline trimming cut 5 bases from V and 4 bases from J; bases unmatched to any gene: 5. CDR1 is SGHTA, CDR2 FQGTGA, per germline. Here the CDR3 DNA reads TGTGCCAGCAGCCTTAGCGGGAGCGGAGAGACCCAGTACTTC. The encoded protein is CASSLSGSGETQYF.

This clone has only one observation. The chain joins TRBV30 to TRBJ2-1; the D call may be TRBD1 or TRBD2 (5 bases each). V lost 2 bases, J lost 3 bases, and 8 bases lay in between. CDR3 length: 13 residues. Looked up from germline, CDR1 is GTSNPN and CDR2 is SVGIG (reference sequence). DNA of the CDR3: TGTGCCTGGAGTAGCGGACACTACAATGAGCAGTTCTTC. Protein product: CAWSSGHYNEQFF.

This sequence joins TRBV4-2 and TRBJ2-3; D uncertain. The CDR3 consists of 15 residues. Trimming left V 4 bases short and J 4 bases short, with 15 bases between. CDR1 is LGHNA, CDR2 YNFKEQ, per germline. CDR3 sequence: CASSPRWLAPDTQYF. In nucleotides, the CDR3 is TGTGCCAGCAGCCCCCGGTGGTTAGCCCCAGATACGCAGTATTTT.

This chain connects TRBV30 to TRBJ1-4; 7 nucleotides line up with TRBD1. Per germline, CDR1 GTSNPN and CDR2 SVGIG (reference sequence). V lost 0 bases, J lost 14 bases, and 9 bases stayed unmatched. CDR3 length: 13 amino acids. CDR3 in amino acids: CAWSVQGTSLLFF. In DNA form, the CDR3 reads TGTGCCTGGAGTGTACAGGGGACTAGCCTCCTGTTTTTT.

As regards this clone: Other DNA sequences from this sample encode an identical CDR3 as well. The rearrangement uses TRBV28 and TRBJ1-2, with TRBD1 matching 7 bases. The CDR3 totals 11 residues. The junction had 3 bases not matched to a gene; V was cut back by 6 bases and J by 8 bases. Germline lookup yields CDR1 MDHEN and CDR2 SYDVKM. Here the CDR3 reads CASSLGGGYTF. As DNA, the CDR3 is TGTGCCAGCAGCCTAGGGGGCGGCTACACCTTC.

The V and J genes are TRBV7-2 and TRBJ2-3, with 9 bases matching TRBD2. The CDR3 totals 15 residues. Germline V gives CDR1 SGHTA, CDR2 FQGNSA. With V trimmed by 5 bases and J by 1 base, 4 bases remained unmatched. The CDR3 here is CASSPRTSGTDTQYF. DNA for the CDR3: TGTGCCAGCAGCCCCCGGACTAGCGGCACAGATACGCAGTATTTT. Looking up the rest from reference TRBV7-2 and TRBJ2-3 gives the full variable domain: GAGVSQSPSNKVTEKGKDVELRCDPISGHTALYWYRQSLGQGLEFLIYFQGNSAPDKSGLPSDRFSAERTGGSVSTLTIQRTQQEDSAVYLCASSPRTSGTDTQYFGPGTRLTVL.

The chain uses TRBV7-2 and TRBJ2-1; possibly TRBD2 for D (6 bases). Germline CDR1 SGHTA, CDR2 FQGNSA. Trimming took off 4 bases at V and 2 bases at J, with 9 bases between the two ends. The CDR3 is 14 amino acids. The CDR3, as DNA: TGTGCCAGCAGCTCCGGGACTCCCTACAATGAGCAGTTCTTC. Residues: CASSSGTPYNEQFF.

The V and J genes are TRBV7-7 and TRBJ2-3; D could derive from TRBD1 or TRBD2 (5 bases each). This CDR3 region has 15 residues. Germline-derived CDR1 and CDR2 are SSHAT and FNYEAQ (reference sequence). V lost 5 bases and J lost 2, with 14 bases in between. This CDR3 is CASSPRGDPTDTQYF. For the CDR3, the DNA is TGTGCCAGCAGCCCCCGTGGGGACCCCACAGATACGCAGTATTTT.

V gene TRBV27 combines with J gene TRBJ1-5; D is undetermined. From germline, CDR1 is MNHEY and CDR2 SMNVEV (reference sequence). Trimming stripped 5 bases from V and 3 bases from J, with 11 bases between. The CDR3 contains 14 residues. The CDR3 here is CASSPWGSNQPQHF. The CDR3 nucleotides are TGTGCCAGCAGTCCGTGGGGATCCAATCAGCCCCAGCATTTT.

V is TRBV11-1 and J is TRBJ2-1; D is perhaps TRBD2 (5 bases). Germline V gene sequence: CDR1 SGHAT, CDR2 FQDESV (reference sequence). The V gene lost 4 bases and the J gene lost 6 bases, with 16 bases spanning the gap. The CDR3 loop spans 15 amino acids. DNA of the CDR3: TGTGCCAGCAGCTACAGCTCGGCGGGCTCCAATGAGCAGTTCTTC. Translating gives CASSYSSAGSNEQFF.

This chain links TRBV4-3 with TRBJ2-4; 8 bases map to TRBD2. The CDR3 covers 17 residues. Unmatched junction bases numbered 12, after V lost 3 bases and J lost 5 bases. Germline V gene data show CDR1 as LGHNA and CDR2 as YSLEER. The CDR3 DNA sequence: TGCGCCAGCAGCCATCTTACGTCGGGAGGGCGGGAAAACATTCAGTACTTC. Its translation is CASSHLTSGGRENIQYF.

The chain has TRBV6-5 and TRBJ2-3; TRBD2 agrees at 7 bases. Germline trimming cut 4 bases from V and 5 bases from J; bases unmatched to any gene: 12. The CDR3 loop spans 16 amino acids. Germline V CDR1 and CDR2: MNHEY, SVGAGI. In DNA form, the CDR3 reads TGTGCCAGCAGTTCGAAGAGGGGAGGGCCTAAAGATACGCAGTATTTT. It is translated as CASSSKRGGPKDTQYF.

In this sample, this clone turned up once. Other nucleotide sequences from this sample produce the same CDR3. This chain connects TRBV5-4 to TRBJ2-7; D possibly corresponds to TRBD2 (5 bases). This CDR3 region has 13 residues. The germline gives CDR1 SGHNT, CDR2 YYREEE (reference sequence). With 2 bases removed from V and 4 bases from J, the gap between germline ends came to 10 bases. CDR3 amino acids: CASSFPGGYEQYF. The CDR3 DNA reads as TGTGCCAGCAGCTTTCCCGGAGGATACGAGCAGTACTTC.

The V and J genes are TRBV19 and TRBJ2-1, with D perhaps given as TRBD1 or TRBD2 (5 bases each). The CDR3 has 16 residues. Germline lookup yields CDR1 LNHDA and CDR2 SQIVND (reference sequence). With 5 bases removed from V and 0 bases from J, the gap between germline ends came to 14 bases. CDR3 bases: TGTGCCAGTAGTCAAAGGGACCCACGCTCCTACAATGAGCAGTTCTTC. It is translated as CASSQRDPRSYNEQFF.

V usage is TRBV13 and J usage is TRBJ2-7; D may correspond to TRBD1 or TRBD2 (5 bases each). Germline CDR1 reads PRHDT; CDR2 reads FYEKMQ (reference sequence). There are 14 residues in the CDR3. V shed 6 bases and J shed 5 bases, with 17 bases lying between them. Here the CDR3 reads CASRSLGESDEQYF. The CDR3 DNA follows: TGTGCCAGCAGGAGCCTGGGGGAGAGCGACGAGCAGTACTTC.

V is TRBV19 and J is TRBJ1-1, with D maybe TRBD1 (6 bases). Trimming took 7 bases from V and 5 from J, leaving 20 bases between them. Germline V gene data show CDR1 as LNHDA and CDR2 as SQIVND (reference sequence). This CDR3 comprises 15 residues. The CDR3 DNA reads as TGTGCCAGTATCCCTACGGGGGGCAGGGGAACTGAAGCTTTCTTT. The encoded protein is CASIPTGGRGTEAFF.

This sequence joins TRBV5-5 and TRBJ2-7; D is uncertain. Germline-derived CDR1 and CDR2 are SGHKS and YYEKEE (reference sequence). Between the trimmed V and J ends, which lost 3 bases and 6 bases, there was a span of 16 bases. The CDR3 loop spans 14 amino acids. CDR3 nucleotide sequence: TGTGCCAGCAGCTCGGACGCTCTCTACGGCGAGCAGTACTTC. As protein: CASSSDALYGEQYF.

V usage is TRBV30 and J usage is TRBJ1-2; D perhaps matches TRBD1 (5 bases). This CDR3 spans 13 amino acids. In germline, CDR1 is GTSNPN, CDR2 SVGIG (reference sequence). The germline V and J ends were trimmed by 4 bases and 4 bases, with 13 bases remaining between them. In DNA, the CDR3 is TGTGCCTGGACCGGGACCCCATTCTATGGCTACACCTTC. This codes for CAWTGTPFYGYTF.

This clone was picked up a small number of times. The chain carries TRBV6-5 and TRBJ1-5; no clear D gene. The CDR3 runs 13 residues. V lost 11 bases, J lost 5 bases, and 16 bases lay in between. The germline gives CDR1 MNHEY, CDR2 SVGAGI. DNA for the CDR3: TGTGCCGTGGCACCGGCAGACGATCAGCCCCAGCATTTT. It translates to CAVAPADDQPQHF.

The chain combines TRBV6-6 with TRBJ2-7; 12 bases align to TRBD1. This CDR3 is built from 15 residues. Germline assignment: CDR1 MNHNY and CDR2 SVGAGI (reference sequence). V lost 2 bases and J lost 7; bases outside the gene matches: 6. The CDR3 nucleotides are TGTGCCAGCAGTTACAGGGGACAGGGGGCGAGTGAGCAGTACTTC. Amino acid sequence: CASSYRGQGASEQYF.

The chain carries TRBV7-2 and TRBJ2-3, with a tentative D call TRBD2 (6 bases). Germline V gene sequence: CDR1 SGHTA, CDR2 FQGNSA. This CDR3 has 14 residues. Between the trimmed V and J ends, which lost 4 bases and 0 bases, there was a span of 8 bases. CDR3 DNA: TGTGCCAGCAGCTATGGGGGGAGCACAGATACGCAGTATTTT. This translates into CASSYGGSTDTQYF.

In its sample, this clone was seen a few times. The V gene is TRBV4-3, the J gene TRBJ1-1, with a weak D call TRBD1 (5 bases). V was pared by 5 bases and J by 1 base, with 14 bases between. From germline, CDR1 is LGHNA and CDR2 YSLEER. The CDR3 extends over 15 amino acids. The CDR3 DNA reads TGCGCCAGCAGCGAATCCATCGACAGGAACACTGAAGCTTTCTTT. Amino acid sequence: CASSESIDRNTEAFF.